This T cell receptor (beta chain) appears in the sequencing data of a study of control samples from healthy donors and cancer patients. Method: immunoSEQ multiplex PCR; TCRdb's copy keeps in-frame clones and lacks some. The sample has around 130,000 clones, about 83% seen once. This sequence was found in a man aged 25-40 years in good health. Sample: blood.

CDR3 loop: CASSSDGGSSGNTIYF. The CDR3 region has the DNA TGCGCCAGCAGCTCGGACGGGGGGAGCTCTGGAAACACCATATATTTT. V is TRBV5-1 and J is TRBJ1-3, with D perhaps matching TRBD1 (5 bases). Germline lookup yields CDR1 SGHRS and CDR2 YFSETQ. V was trimmed by 3 bases and J by 0 bases, leaving 13 bases between them. The CDR3 consists of 16 residues.